This T cell receptor (beta chain) was identified during a study of cytomegalovirus exposure and HLA in healthy donors. Per germline, CDR1 KGHSH and CDR2 LQKENI. The CDR3 has 18 residues. After removal of 3 bases from V and 2 bases from J, the junction contained 12 bases not matched to a gene. With regard to this clone: Its specificity is not known.

The PCR employed 60 Vbeta primers together with 13 Jbeta primers. Repertoires were generated with immunoSEQ multiplex PCR, while TCRdb's copy carries only in-frame clones and drops some. The sample consists of about 170,000 clones, approximately 70% of them appearing once. General observations from the study: What a later analysis reportedly showed was that an Asian-associated ancestry cluster had fewer N-insertions than the approximately 670-donor mean. The authors later found TCR association rates varying by HLA locus, with DRB1 most and HLA-C fewest.

The chain recombines TRBV18 with TRBJ1-3; 8 positions match TRBD1. The sample taken for sequencing was PBMCs. The source of this sequence is a woman between 18 and 30 years old in good health and CMV-seropositive. CDR3 residues: CASSPTSSGTGTGNTIYF. The CDR3 nucleotides read TGTGCCAGCTCACCCACCTCATCCGGGACAGGAACTGGAAACACCATATATTTT. Using reference TRBV18 and TRBJ1-3 for the parts outside the CDR3, the full variable domain is NAGVMQNPRHLVRRRGQEARLRCSPMKGHSHVYWYRQLPEEGLKFMVYLQKENIIDESGMPKERFSAEFPKEGPSILRIQQVVRGDSAAYFCASSPTSSGTGTGNTIYFGEGSWLTVV.